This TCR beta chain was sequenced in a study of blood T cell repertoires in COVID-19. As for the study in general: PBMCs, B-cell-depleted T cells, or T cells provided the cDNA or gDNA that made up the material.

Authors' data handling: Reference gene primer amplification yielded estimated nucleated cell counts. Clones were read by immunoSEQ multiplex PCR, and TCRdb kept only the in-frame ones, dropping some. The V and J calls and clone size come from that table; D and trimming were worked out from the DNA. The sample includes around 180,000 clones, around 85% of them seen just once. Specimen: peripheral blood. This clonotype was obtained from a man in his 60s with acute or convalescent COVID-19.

For the CDR3, the DNA is TGTGCCAGCAGCTTGACAGGGGCGGTCCGGCTCTCACCCCTCCACTTT. Translating it yields CASSLTGAVRLSPLHF. This chain uses TRBV5-5 with TRBJ1-6; 7 nucleotides match TRBD1. CDR3 length equals 16 residues. CDR1 SGHKS and CDR2 YYEKEE come from the germline V gene (reference sequence). V was clipped by 1 base and J by 10 bases; unmatched bases: 11.